These 7 T cell receptor beta chains were all obtained from the same sample, sequenced in a study of OX40 agonist ivuxolimab in advanced cancers. Only in-frame clones appear in the TCRdb table, and some are missing; sequencing was by immunoSEQ multiplex PCR. The sample gives over 50,000 clones, around 93% of which show up once; around 25% is in the top ten. The input for sequencing was CD4+ or CD8+ T cells sorted from blood, taken in a trial of the OX40 agonist ivuxolimab. The receptors stem from an adult with an advanced solid tumor such as melanoma, head and neck, liver or kidney cancer.

The chain combines TRBV28 with TRBJ1-2; D may be TRBD1 (5 bases). V was trimmed by 3 bases and J by 8 bases, leaving 10 bases between them. This CDR3 has 12 residues. Germline CDR1 is MDHEN and CDR2 is SYDVKM. The DNA of the CDR3 is TGTGCCAGCAGTTTGGGGGAGGGAGGCTACACCTTC. It specifies CASSLGEGGYTF.

This clone was counted a single time. The rearrangement links TRBV28 to TRBJ1-5, with D maybe TRBD1 (6 bases). Trimming took 1 base from V and 2 from J, leaving 12 bases between them. This CDR3 has 16 amino acids. Germline CDR1 reads MDHEN; CDR2 reads SYDVKM. CDR3 nucleotides: TGTGCCAGCAGTTTATTACGGGGGCTGGGCAATCAGCCCCAGCATTTT. It specifies CASSLLRGLGNQPQHF.

The V and J genes are TRBV7-9 and TRBJ2-4; D is perhaps TRBD2 (5 bases). The germline V gene encodes CDR1 SEHNR and CDR2 FQNEAQ (reference sequence). V was cut by 6 bases and J by 0 bases, with 12 bases left in between. This CDR3 spans 15 amino acids. DNA for the CDR3: TGTGCCAGCAGTAAAGGAGGCTTAGCCAAAAACATTCAGTACTTC. Translated, it gives CASSKGGLAKNIQYF.

V usage is TRBV11-2 and J usage is TRBJ2-1; D ambiguous. V lost 3 bases, J lost 9 bases, and 6 bases lay in between. Germline-derived CDR1 and CDR2 are SGHAT and FQNNGV. CDR3 length: 11 amino acids. CDR3 coding DNA: TGTGCCAGCAGCTTTTTTGGTGAGCAGTTCTTC. Amino acid sequence: CASSFFGEQFF.

The CDR3 protein is CASSLRGSGTGYTF. DNA of the CDR3: TGTGCCAGCAGTTTACGAGGCTCCGGGACCGGCTACACCTTC. The chain carries TRBV28 and TRBJ1-2, with D perhaps matching TRBD1 (5 bases). This CDR3 spans 14 amino acids. Trimming pared 2 bases from V and 8 bases from J, leaving 15 bases between. Germline V gene data show CDR1 as MDHEN and CDR2 as SYDVKM.

This clone was found once. The CDR3 DNA sequence: TGTGCCAGTAGTGTTAGCGGGATCAGCTCCTACGAGCAGTACGTC. Residues: CASSVSGISSYEQYV. The chain has TRBV19 and TRBJ2-7; 8 bases fit TRBD2. Germline CDR1 reads LNHDA; CDR2 reads SQIVND (reference sequence). V shed 5 bases and J 0 bases; nucleotides not matched to a gene: 6. The CDR3 has 15 residues.

This chain connects TRBV15 to TRBJ2-7; D is undetermined. Germline assignment: CDR1 LNHNV and CDR2 YYDKDF (reference sequence). This CDR3 region has 12 residues. The germline V and J ends were trimmed by 5 bases and 1 base, with 6 bases remaining between them. The CDR3 is CATSLGSYEQYF. CDR3 DNA: TGTGCCACCAGCCTGGGATCCTACGAGCAGTACTTC.